The 8 T cell receptor beta chains below all came from one sample that was sequenced in a study of blood T cells in healthy people across ages. The second PCR ran roughly 6 to 11 cycles with a sample-barcoded 5' primer and J-beta primers. TCRdb reprocessed the 5' RACE reads via MiXCR and lists one record per CDR3 protein. The top ten hold under 8% of the sample, which has roughly 1,500,000 distinct CDR3 sequences, 42% seen once. Sequencing was performed on blood. These receptors were collected from a woman younger than 30 in good health.

The genes are TRBV20-1 and TRBJ2-5; a possible D gene is TRBD2 (6 bases). The J call may be wrong; the DNA end is better matched by TRBJ2-7. The length of the CDR3 is 15 residues. Germline-derived CDR1 and CDR2 are DFQATT and SNEGSKA (reference sequence). The CDR3 here is CSAPDPTSGGTEQYF. In DNA form, the CDR3 reads TGCAGTGCTCCAGACCCGACTAGTGGAGGAACCGAGCAGTACTTC.

The gene calls are TRBV2 and TRBJ2-7, with D possibly being TRBD2 (5 bases). The tail of the sequence fits TRBJ2-5 better, so the J call may be wrong. The germline V gene has CDR1 SNHLY and CDR2 FYNNEI. This CDR3 spans 14 amino acids. CDR3: CASKTDGVQETQYF. In DNA, the CDR3 is TGTGCCAGCAAAACCGACGGGGTCCAAGAGACCCAGTACTTC.

This clonotype was counted only a few times. V is TRBV5-1 and J is TRBJ2-1; possibly TRBD1 for D (6 bases). This CDR3 contains 16 residues. Germline CDR1 SGHRS, CDR2 YFSETQ. V lost 1 base and J lost 8, with 19 bases in between. As DNA, the CDR3 is TGCGCCAGCAGCTTGTATGGGGTTCAGGCAGGGGATGAGCAGTTCTTC. It translates to CASSLYGVQAGDEQFF. Full variable domain (outside the CDR3, taken from reference TRBV5-1 and TRBJ2-1): KAGVTQTPRYLIKTRGQQVTLSCSPISGHRSVSWYQQTPGQGLQFLFEYFSETQRNKGNFPGRFSGRQFSNSRSEMNVSTLELGDSALYLCASSLYGVQAGDEQFFGPGTRLTVL.

The chain has TRBV6-5 and TRBJ2-1; a weak D match, TRBD1 (6 bases). Trimming took off 7 bases at V and 4 bases at J, with 17 bases between the two ends. CDR1 is MNHEY, CDR2 SVGAGI, per germline. This CDR3 has 15 residues. The CDR3 DNA reads as TGTGCCAGCATGACTCGGGCAGGGGCATACAATGAGCAGTTCTTC. It translates to CASMTRAGAYNEQFF.

V is TRBV18 and J is TRBJ2-4; a weak D match, TRBD1 (6 bases). The CDR3 has 17 residues. Germline V gene data show CDR1 as KGHSH and CDR2 as LQKENI. Trimming shortened V by 2 bases and J by 0 bases, and 14 bases separated the two germline ends. The CDR3 bases are TGTGCCAGCTCACCAGGACAGATTTCATTAGCCAAAAACATTCAGTACTTC. Translation gives CASSPGQISLAKNIQYF.

The genes are TRBV29-1 and TRBJ2-7; weak D call: TRBD2 (6 bases). CDR1 is SQVTM and CDR2 is ANQGSEA in the germline V gene. CDR3 length: 13 amino acids. The V gene lost 3 bases and the J gene lost 5 bases, with 14 bases spanning the gap. CDR3 region: CSVDGGRVHEQYF. The CDR3 nucleotides read TGCAGCGTTGACGGGGGTCGGGTTCACGAGCAGTACTTC.

The J gene is TRBJ2-3, the V gene TRBV4-2; D might be TRBD1 (6 bases). The V and J ends lost 0 bases and 0 bases respectively, with 16 bases between them. The CDR3 runs 18 residues. Germline assignment: CDR1 LGHNA and CDR2 YNFKEQ. CDR3 sequence: CASSQEKVGHSSTDTQYF. The CDR3 region has the DNA TGTGCCAGCAGCCAAGAGAAGGTGGGACACTCAAGCACAGATACGCAGTATTTT.

This clonotype turned up a few times. One end of the junction varies from germline; a read error may be responsible. The chain couples TRBV10-1 to TRBJ2-1, with TRBD1 matching 9 bases. The CDR3 runs to 15 residues. Germline V gene sequence: CDR1 WNHNN, CDR2 SYGVQD (reference sequence). CDR3 DNA: TGCGCCACCAGCTCCGGGACAGGGAGGAACAATGAGCGGTTCTTC. Amino acid sequence: CATSSGTGRNNERFF.